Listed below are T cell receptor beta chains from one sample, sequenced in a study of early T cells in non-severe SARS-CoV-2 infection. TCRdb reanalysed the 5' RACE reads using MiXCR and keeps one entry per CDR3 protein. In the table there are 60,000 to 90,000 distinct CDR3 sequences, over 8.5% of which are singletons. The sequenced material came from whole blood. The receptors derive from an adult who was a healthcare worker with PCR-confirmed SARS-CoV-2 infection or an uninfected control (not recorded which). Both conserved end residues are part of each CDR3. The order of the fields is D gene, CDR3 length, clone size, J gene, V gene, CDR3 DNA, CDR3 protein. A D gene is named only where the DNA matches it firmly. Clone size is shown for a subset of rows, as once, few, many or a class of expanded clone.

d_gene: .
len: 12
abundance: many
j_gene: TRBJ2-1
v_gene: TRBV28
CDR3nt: TGTGCCAGCAGTTTGAAGGGGGACGAGCAGTTCTTC
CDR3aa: CASSLKGDEQFF

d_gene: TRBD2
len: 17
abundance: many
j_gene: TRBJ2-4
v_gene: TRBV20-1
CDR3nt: TGCAGTGCTAGAGACCCACTAGCGGGAAACCCCAAAAACATTCAGTACTTC
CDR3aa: CSARDPLAGNPKNIQYF

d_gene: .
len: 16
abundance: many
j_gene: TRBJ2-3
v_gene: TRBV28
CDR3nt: TGTGCCAGCAGTTTAGGGAAGGGGCGAGACGACTATACGCAGTATTTT
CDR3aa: CASSLGKGRDDYTQYF

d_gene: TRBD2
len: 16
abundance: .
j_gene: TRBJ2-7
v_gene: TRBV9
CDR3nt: TGTGCCAGCAGCGTAGGGGTAGCGGGAGGTTTCTACGAGCAGTACTTC
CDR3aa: CASSVGVAGGFYEQYF

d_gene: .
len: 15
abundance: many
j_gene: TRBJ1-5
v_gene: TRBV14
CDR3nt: TGTGCCAGCAGCCACGGCAGGGAAAGCAATCAGCCCCAGCATTTT
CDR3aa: CASSHGRESNQPQHF

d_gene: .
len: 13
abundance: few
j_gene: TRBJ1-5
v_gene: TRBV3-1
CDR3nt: TGTGCCAGCAGCCAAGGGCCACTGGCGCCCCAGCATTTT
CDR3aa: CASSQGPLAPQHF

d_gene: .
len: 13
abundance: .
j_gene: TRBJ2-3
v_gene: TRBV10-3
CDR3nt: TGTGCCATCAGTGGGACTCTAGCAGATACGCAGTATTTT
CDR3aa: CAISGTLADTQYF

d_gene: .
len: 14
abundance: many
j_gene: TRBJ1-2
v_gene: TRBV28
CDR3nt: TGTGCCAGCAGTCCGAGCGCTGGCCTCTATGGCTACACCTTC
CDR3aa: CASSPSAGLYGYTF

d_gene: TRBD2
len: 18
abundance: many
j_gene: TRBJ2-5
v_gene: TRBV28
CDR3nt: TGTGCCAGCAGTCCAACAATCTGGGCTAGCGGGCCCCAAGAGACCCAGTACTTC
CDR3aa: CASSPTIWASGPQETQYF

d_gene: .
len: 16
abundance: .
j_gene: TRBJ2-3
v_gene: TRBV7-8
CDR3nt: TGTGCCAGCAGCCCCTTACCCCCGCGTAGCACAGATACGCAGTATTTT
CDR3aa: CASSPLPPRSTDTQYF

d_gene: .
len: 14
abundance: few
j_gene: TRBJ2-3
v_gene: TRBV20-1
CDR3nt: TGCAGTGCTAGAGTGACAGCGTCCACAGATACGCAGTATTTT
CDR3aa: CSARVTASTDTQYF

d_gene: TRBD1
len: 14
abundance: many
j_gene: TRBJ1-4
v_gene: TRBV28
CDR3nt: TGTGCCAGCATTAGTAGACAGGGGGGAGAAAAACTGTTTTTT
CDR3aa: CASISRQGGEKLFF

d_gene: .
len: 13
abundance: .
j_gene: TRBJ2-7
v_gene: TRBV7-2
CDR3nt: TGTGCCAGCAGCTTCATGCTAGTAAGCGAGCAGTACTTC
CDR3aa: CASSFMLVSEQYF

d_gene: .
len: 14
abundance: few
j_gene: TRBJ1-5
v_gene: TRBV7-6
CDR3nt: TGTGCCAGCAGCTTAGGTCCAGGAAATCAGCCCCAGCATTTT
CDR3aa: CASSLGPGNQPQHF

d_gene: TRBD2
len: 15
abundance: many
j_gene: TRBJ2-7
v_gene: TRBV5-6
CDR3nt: TGTGCCAGCAGCTTCCGGCGGGAGGAGGCCTACGAGCAGTACTTC
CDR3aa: CASSFRREEAYEQYF

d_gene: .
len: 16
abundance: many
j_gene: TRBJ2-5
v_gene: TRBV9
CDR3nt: TGTGCCAGCAGCGTAGGGGCCTCGGGGGCACAAGAGACCCAGTACTTC
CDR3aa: CASSVGASGAQETQYF

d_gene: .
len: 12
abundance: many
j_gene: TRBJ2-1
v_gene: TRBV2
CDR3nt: TGTGCCAGCAGTGTTCGGGGGCTTGAGCAGTTCTTC
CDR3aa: CASSVRGLEQFF

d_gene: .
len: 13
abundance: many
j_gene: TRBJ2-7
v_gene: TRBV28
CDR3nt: TGTGCCAGCACCGGCCTGTCCCCCTACGAGCAGTACTTC
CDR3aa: CASTGLSPYEQYF

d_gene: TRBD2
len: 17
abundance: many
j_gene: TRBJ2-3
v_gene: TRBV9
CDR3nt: TGTGCCAGCAGCGTGGGGACTAGCGGGAGAGCGGCAGATACGCAGTATTTT
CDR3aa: CASSVGTSGRAADTQYF

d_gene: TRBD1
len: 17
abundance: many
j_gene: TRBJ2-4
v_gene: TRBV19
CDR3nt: TGTGCCAGTAGTTTTTGGACAGGGAACCTAGCCAAAAACATTCAGTACTTC
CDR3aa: CASSFWTGNLAKNIQYF

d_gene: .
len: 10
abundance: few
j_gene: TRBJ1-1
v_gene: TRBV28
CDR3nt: TGTGCCAGCAGGGAGCAGGAAGCTTTCTTT
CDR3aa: CASREQEAFF

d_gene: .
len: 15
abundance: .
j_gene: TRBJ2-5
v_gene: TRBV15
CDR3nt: TGTGCCACCAGCAGAGATGTCCAGATCCAAGAGACCCAGTACTTC
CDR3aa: CATSRDVQIQETQYF

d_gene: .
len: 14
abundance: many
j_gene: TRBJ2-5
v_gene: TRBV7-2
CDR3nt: TGTGCCAGCAGTCTGACCAACTGGCAAGAGACCCAGTACTTC
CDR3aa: CASSLTNWQETQYF

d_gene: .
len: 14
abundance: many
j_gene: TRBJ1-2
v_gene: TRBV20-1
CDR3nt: TGCAGTGCTAGAGCCCCGGACCCTAACTATGGCTACACCTTC
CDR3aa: CSARAPDPNYGYTF